The T cell receptor (beta chain) under discussion was sequenced for a study of shared clonotypes between healthy human individuals. The CDR3 consists of 15 residues. The germline V gene encodes CDR1 MNHEY and CDR2 SVGAGI. With 0 bases removed from V and 1 base from J, the gap between germline ends came to 9 bases. General study findings and limits: Non-shared clonotypes displayed generation probabilities falling below those of clonotypes present in all four donors. Specimens sampled were limited to blood, with tissue repertoires likely differing.

This clone was recorded only once. As yet, its antigen is unknown. Original processing notes: Because ImmunoSEQ provided only junction sequences with no quality scores, the filtering differed. Sequenced by immunoSEQ multiplex PCR; TCRdb stores in-frame clones only, minus some. That table is the source of V, J and clone size, and D and trimming were worked out from the DNA. The data show hundreds of thousands of clones, 73% seen once. The receptor was isolated from a woman in her 30s in good health. The sample comprised memory CD4+ T cells sorted from blood. Specified subset: CD45RA-negative fraction. The chain couples TRBV6-5 to TRBJ1-1; no firm D call. The DNA for the CDR3 is TGTGCCAGCAGTTACTCGAATACGGGGAACACTGAAGCTTTCTTT. It codes for CASSYSNTGNTEAFF.